These 12 T cell receptor beta chains were sequenced from one sample in a study of T cells in localized non-small cell lung cancer. The data were produced by immunoSEQ multiplex PCR, yet TCRdb's version contains in-frame clones alone and is incomplete. The sample includes several thousand clones, roughly 36% of them seen just once. Specimen: normal lung tissue next to the tumor, collected before any cancer treatment. The receptors come from a woman aged 40-69 years with stage I lung adenocarcinoma.

This clone came up once. The genes are TRBV28 and TRBJ1-3; D is unclear. The CDR3 loop spans 14 amino acids. Trimming pared 4 bases from V and 4 bases from J, leaving 11 bases between. Germline V gives CDR1 MDHEN, CDR2 SYDVKM. CDR3 nucleotide sequence: TGTGCCAGCAGTTCCCTAACTCTGGGAAACACCATATATTTT. Its protein product is CASSSLTLGNTIYF.

This chain links TRBV30 with TRBJ2-2; unclear D gene. Germline V lookup: CDR1 GTSNPN, CDR2 SVGIG (reference sequence). Trimming pared 1 base from V and 2 bases from J, leaving 5 bases between. The CDR3 sequence is 13 residues long. The CDR3 spells CAWSEDNTGELFF. The CDR3 nucleotides are TGTGCCTGGAGTGAGGACAACACCGGGGAGCTGTTTTTT.

The gene calls are TRBV11-3 and TRBJ1-1; D is perhaps TRBD1 (5 bases). V lost 5 bases to trimming and J lost 4 bases, with 17 bases between them. The CDR3 has 15 residues. Looked up from germline, CDR1 is SGHNT and CDR2 is YENEEA. The chain's CDR3 is CASSPWGVRRTEAFF. The CDR3, as DNA: TGTGCCAGCAGCCCATGGGGGGTTCGGCGCACTGAAGCTTTCTTT.

The J gene is TRBJ2-7, the V gene TRBV28, with D possibly being TRBD1 (6 bases). Germline loops: CDR1 MDHEN, CDR2 SYDVKM. With 1 base removed from V and 3 bases from J, the gap between germline ends came to 19 bases. The CDR3 spans 17 residues. CDR3 residues: CASSLFGSPDRDYEQYF. The CDR3 DNA follows: TGTGCCAGCAGTTTATTTGGGTCTCCGGACAGAGACTACGAGCAGTACTTC.

The gene calls are TRBV11-3 and TRBJ1-1, with a possible D match to TRBD1 (5 bases). Per germline, CDR1 SGHNT and CDR2 YENEEA. V lost 1 base, J lost 1 base, and 13 bases lay in between. CDR3 length: 16 residues. The CDR3 region has the DNA TGTGCCAGCAGCTTAGGACCAGTGGGACCGAACACTGAAGCTTTCTTT. Its protein product is CASSLGPVGPNTEAFF.

This clone has a handful of counts. This chain uses TRBV6-8 with TRBJ1-2; tentative D call: TRBD1 (6 bases). Germline loops: CDR1 MNHGY, CDR2 SAAAGT. This CDR3 has 13 amino acids. Trimming pared 10 bases from V and 14 bases from J, leaving 26 bases between. As DNA, the CDR3 is TGTGCCATCAATATCACCCCCGACGGACAGTGGACCTTC. This translates into CAINITPDGQWTF.

A few counts support this clone. A junction end diverges from the germline sequence, so it may reflect a read error. The chain employs TRBV6-8 and TRBJ1-1; 7 bases are a match to TRBD1. This CDR3 comprises 15 residues. Per germline, CDR1 MNHGY and CDR2 SAAAGT. In DNA, the CDR3 is TGTGCCAGCAGTGACTCGGGGGACAGACACACTGAAGCTTTCTTT. Protein: CASSDSGDRHTEAFF.

This clone is classed as medium-sized. This chain connects TRBV6-8 to TRBJ2-1; 15 positions agree with TRBD2. The CDR3 has 17 amino acids. V was clipped by 5 bases and J by 7 bases; unmatched bases: 9. Germline CDR1 reads MNHGY; CDR2 reads SAAAGT. CDR3 amino acids: CASSDLPGTSGRNEQFF. DNA of the CDR3: TGTGCCAGCAGTGATCTTCCCGGGACTAGCGGGAGGAATGAGCAGTTCTTC.

This clone was detected only a few times. The V gene is TRBV28, the J gene TRBJ2-1; D unclear. CDR3 length: 13 amino acids. The ends were cut back, 3 bases at V and 4 bases at J, with 7 bases in the middle. The germline gives CDR1 MDHEN, CDR2 SYDVKM. Here the CDR3 DNA reads TGTGCCAGCAGTTTGGAAGTTTACAATGAGCAGTTCTTC. It translates to CASSLEVYNEQFF.

Only a few counts were recorded for this clone. CDR3 sequence reads: CASSQSSGVRVAYEQYF. The CDR3 coding sequence is TGCGCCAGCAGCCAATCCTCTGGGGTACGCGTAGCCTACGAGCAGTACTTC. V and J are TRBV4-1 and TRBJ2-7; D is uncertain. Trimming removed 2 bases at V and 2 bases at J, with 19 bases between. Germline lookup yields CDR1 MGHRA and CDR2 YSYEKL. This CDR3 has 17 amino acids.

This chain joins TRBV30 and TRBJ2-5; D might be TRBD1 (6 bases). This CDR3 is 14 amino acids long. Between the trimmed V and J ends, which lost 4 bases and 5 bases, there was a span of 17 bases. The V gene's germline CDR1 is GTSNPN and CDR2 SVGIG (reference sequence). CDR3 sequence (DNA): TGTGCCTGGATCCCTAGTGGGGGCGACGAGACCCAGTACTTC. Encoded protein: CAWIPSGGDETQYF.

The chain combines TRBV18 with TRBJ2-1; possible D gene TRBD2, 6 bases. Germline CDR1 KGHSH, CDR2 LQKENI. Trimming cost V 0 bases and J 5 bases, with 14 bases left between them. This CDR3 is 16 amino acids long. The CDR3 nucleotides are TGTGCCAGCTCACCACCGGGACTCGGAGCTGACAATGAGCAGTTCTTC. It is translated as CASSPPGLGADNEQFF. Supplemented by reference TRBV18 and TRBJ2-1, the full variable domain reads NAGVMQNPRHLVRRRGQEARLRCSPMKGHSHVYWYRQLPEEGLKFMVYLQKENIIDESGMPKERFSAEFPKEGPSILRIQQVVRGDSAAYFCASSPPGLGADNEQFFGPGTRLTVL.